Listed below are T cell receptor beta chains from one sample, sequenced in a study of blood T cells in healthy people across ages. TCRdb redid the calling of the 5' RACE reads with MiXCR, one entry per CDR3 protein. Among approximately 850,000 distinct CDR3 sequences, around 42% were seen once, and the ten largest hold under 20%. Specimen: blood. These receptors all stem from a man in his sixties in good health. The CDR3 runs from the conserved cysteine through the conserved F or W. A D gene is named only where the DNA matches it firmly. Only some rows state a clone size, as once, few, many or a class for expanded clones.

j_call,clone_size,d_call,v_call,cdr3_nt,cdr3_aa
TRBJ1-2,-,-,TRBV7-2,TGTGCCAGCAGCTTAAGCTCTTCCATGGCCTATGGCTACACCTTC,CASSLSSSMAYGYTF
TRBJ1-2,-,-,TRBV5-1,TGCGCCAGCAGCCTGTCGGGGGAAGGCTATGGCTACACCTTC,CASSLSGEGYGYTF
TRBJ2-7,-,TRBD1,TRBV7-8,TGTGCCAGCAGCTTAGCTGGGGGACAGTATACCCACGAGCAGTACTTC,CASSLAGGQYTHEQYF
TRBJ2-5,-,-,TRBV24-1,TGTGCCACCAGTGATTTTGAGGAGACCCAGTACTTC,CATSDFEETQYF
TRBJ2-7,few,-,TRBV6-6,TGTGCCAGCAGTTACTCGAATCCGGACGAGCAGTACTTC,CASSYSNPDEQYF
TRBJ2-1,-,-,TRBV20-1,TGCAGTGCTGGAGGCCTCGTCAGCAAGGAGCAGTTCTTC,CSAGGLVSKEQFF
TRBJ1-1,-,TRBD1,TRBV29-1,TGCAGCGTTGCCTGGACCGCCAGGGGGAAGACTTTTATGAACACTGAAGCTTTCTTT,CSVAWTARGKTFMNTEAFF
TRBJ1-1,few,-,TRBV14,TGTGCCAGCAGCCAAGAACGGGGGCGCATGGACACTGAAGCTTTCTTT,CASSQERGRMDTEAFF
TRBJ2-1,-,-,TRBV28,TGTGCCAGCAGTCCTTCAGCCAGCCGGCACAATGAGCAGTTCTTC,CASSPSASRHNEQFF
TRBJ1-1,once,-,TRBV13,TGTGCCAGCAGCTTATTTGGCGAAGCTTTCTTT,CASSLFGEAFF
TRBJ1-2,-,-,TRBV29-1,TGCAGCTTTTCGGACGGCGGCTATGGCTACACCTTC,CSFSDGGYGYTF
TRBJ2-1,once,TRBD2,TRBV13,TGTGCCAGCAGCGGCCTGCTAGCGGGGGGTCGCAATGAGCAGTTCTTC,CASSGLLAGGRNEQFF
TRBJ2-5,-,-,TRBV7-7,TGTGCTAGCAGCTTACACCCGGCAGCTGGAGAGACCCAGTACTTC,CASSLHPAAGETQYF
TRBJ2-3,few,TRBD1,TRBV4-2,TGTGCCAGCAGCCTCCGGACAGGGGCGCCCACAGATACGCAGTATTTT,CASSLRTGAPTDTQYF
TRBJ2-1,once,TRBD2,TRBV5-1,TGCGCCAGCAGCCTCCAAAGCGGGGGGGCTAACAATGAGCAGTTCTTC,CASSLQSGGANNEQFF
TRBJ2-5,few,-,TRBV12-3/TRBV12-4,TGTGCCAGCCGCCGCGGTGGAGGCAACAAGGAGCAGTACTTC,CASRRGGGNKEQYF
TRBJ1-2,-,-,TRBV7-9,TGTGCCAGCAGCTTATCGTATGGAGAACCCACCTATGGCTACACCTTC,CASSLSYGEPTYGYTF
TRBJ2-1,few,-,TRBV6-1,TGTGCCAGCAGGACACAAATACCCGGGGGGCTAAGCAGTTACAATGAGCAGTTCTTC,CASRTQIPGGLSSYNEQFF
TRBJ2-3,few,-,TRBV4-3,TGCGCCAGCAGCCACGACGGAGACACAGATACGCAGTATTTT,CASSHDGDTDTQYF
TRBJ2-3,few,-,TRBV6-5,TGTGCCAGCAGGGCGACTGCCTCAAGTACGCAGTATTTT,CASRATASSTQYF
TRBJ2-5,-,-,TRBV10-3,TGTGCCATCAGTGATCTGGGGACTGGAGAGCAGTACTTC,CAISDLGTGEQYF
TRBJ1-2,many,-,TRBV20-1,TGCAGTGCTATTGTCCAGGGCCTAGTAGATGGCTACACCTTC,CSAIVQGLVDGYTF
TRBJ2-1,-,-,TRBV28,TGTGCCGGCACCCGTGAGGCGGGTCGGTGGAATGAGCAGTTCTTC,CAGTREAGRWNEQFF
TRBJ2-5,-,-,TRBV12-3/TRBV12-4,TGTGCCAGCAGCCCACAATCCCGGAGTCATGAGCAGTACTTC,CASSPQSRSHEQYF
TRBJ2-5,few,-,TRBV18,TGTGCCAGCTCACCACTCGAGAAGGGGCTTCCTGGGGAGACCCAGTACTTC,CASSPLEKGLPGETQYF
TRBJ1-5,few,-,TRBV10-3,TGTGCCATCAGTGAGTCAGGATTCGGCAATCAGCCCCAGCATTTT,CAISESGFGNQPQHF
TRBJ2-5,-,TRBD2,TRBV6-2/TRBV6-3,TGTGCCAGCAGTTACGGAGGACTAGCGGGGGCCGTAGGCGGGACCCAGTACTTC,CASSYGGLAGAVGGTQYF
TRBJ2-7,many,-,TRBV4-1,TGCGCCAGCAGCTGGGACCCTAGCTCCTACGAGCAGTACTTC,CASSWDPSSYEQYF